A selection of T cell receptor beta chains follows, all from one sample in a study of TIL therapy for anti-PD-1-resistant metastatic lung cancer. Clones were read by immunoSEQ multiplex PCR, and TCRdb kept only the in-frame ones, dropping some. The table records just over 45,000 clones, roughly 78% of them present only once. The sample here was blood, taken at baseline. The receptors come from a man between 65 and 85 years old with non-small cell lung cancer. CDR3s include the opening cysteine and the closing phenylalanine or tryptophan. A row's size may be missing; if present it is once, few, many or a size class.

J: TRBJ2-5; size: -; V: TRBV18; CDR3: CASSRNNRETQYF
J: TRBJ2-1; size: once; V: TRBV6-7; CDR3: CASSYSADCKTSGNSYNEQFF
J: TRBJ1-1; size: few; V: TRBV7-6; CDR3: CASSLQENTEAFF
J: TRBJ1-3; size: -; V: TRBV15; CDR3: CATSRDRGTTDSGNTIYF
J: TRBJ2-1; size: -; V: TRBV11-2; CDR3: CASRALYGYNEQFF
J: TRBJ1-1; size: once; V: TRBV6-6; CDR3: CASSYIPNTEAFF
J: TRBJ2-2; size: -; V: TRBV5-4; CDR3: CASSPASLNTGELFF
J: TRBJ2-2; size: -; V: TRBV6-4; CDR3: CASSDRAGTGELFF
J: TRBJ2-3; size: -; V: TRBV27; CDR3: CASTMRRSTDTQYF
J: TRBJ2-1; size: -; V: TRBV5-5; CDR3: CASSRDRVASGYNEQFF
J: TRBJ2-1; size: -; V: TRBV27; CDR3: CASSRTGGSYNEQFF
J: TRBJ2-5; size: -; V: TRBV25-1; CDR3: CASSELEETQYF
J: TRBJ2-7; size: few; V: TRBV7-8; CDR3: CASSLVGGRASYEQYF
J: TRBJ2-7; size: -; V: TRBV7-3; CDR3: CASSLSSGYEQYF
J: TRBJ2-1; size: -; V: TRBV5-1; CDR3: CASSYGTSGKNEQFF
J: TRBJ1-3; size: -; V: TRBV10-2; CDR3: CASKQLDSSGNTIYF
J: TRBJ2-6; size: -; V: TRBV28; CDR3: CASSSPRDPSGANVLTF
J: TRBJ1-2; size: -; V: TRBV6-4; CDR3: CASSMEGTGGGYTF
J: TRBJ2-3; size: -; V: TRBV6-5; CDR3: CASSYSRLPDTQYF
J: TRBJ2-5; size: -; V: TRBV11-3; CDR3: CASSLGLAGGTKETQYF
J: TRBJ2-7; size: -; V: TRBV5-1; CDR3: CASSFTGDEQYF
J: TRBJ1-5; size: -; V: TRBV2; CDR3: CASRPGQGTPRSNQPQHF
J: TRBJ2-7; size: -; V: TRBV5-1; CDR3: CASSRDGSSYEQYF
J: TRBJ1-4; size: few; V: TRBV5-1; CDR3: CASSLRGPGEKLFF
J: TRBJ2-1; size: once; V: TRBV9; CDR3: CASSPEGQGIDEQFF
J: TRBJ1-3; size: -; V: TRBV30; CDR3: CAWSVQGASGNTIYF
J: TRBJ1-4; size: -; V: TRBV15; CDR3: CATSRLWRRGDPNEKLFF
J: TRBJ2-1; size: -; V: TRBV28; CDR3: CASSQRTSGRAGWQFF
J: TRBJ1-1; size: -; V: TRBV11-3; CDR3: CASSLGTGETGTEAFF
J: TRBJ2-2; size: -; V: TRBV2; CDR3: CASSMSGGKGELFF
J: TRBJ1-1; size: -; V: TRBV6-1; CDR3: CASSAEGTTEAFF
J: TRBJ2-1; size: -; V: TRBV11-3; CDR3: CASSLWAGVDNEQFF
J: TRBJ2-2; size: -; V: TRBV5-4; CDR3: CASSLVGEGTGELFF
J: TRBJ2-5; size: few; V: TRBV6-6; CDR3: CASSPLGGGAPETQYF
J: TRBJ1-5; size: -; V: TRBV19; CDR3: CASSITGTGGGNQPQHF
J: TRBJ2-5; size: -; V: TRBV10-3; CDR3: CAISEREANQETQYF
J: TRBJ2-1; size: -; V: TRBV28; CDR3: CASRVTGLANNEQFF
J: TRBJ2-1; size: -; V: TRBV7-5; CDR3: CVRSLDWTRDYNEQFF
J: TRBJ2-2; size: -; V: TRBV7-8; CDR3: CASTGLAGAGGELFF
J: TRBJ2-1; size: few; V: TRBV5-1; CDR3: CASSPWTSGDNFF
J: TRBJ1-1; size: -; V: TRBV15; CDR3: CATSTGQGLGAFF
J: TRBJ2-3; size: -; V: TRBV4-2; CDR3: CASSQEPSGARDTQYF
J: TRBJ1-2; size: -; V: TRBV6-5; CDR3: CASSAYREGYGYTF
J: TRBJ1-2; size: -; V: TRBV5-4; CDR3: CASTIQGSYGYTF
J: TRBJ2-2; size: -; V: TRBV27; CDR3: CASSLWGASGRTRDTGELFF
J: TRBJ2-1; size: -; V: TRBV19; CDR3: CASKLAGGSSYNEQFF
J: TRBJ1-1; size: few; V: TRBV7-2; CDR3: CASSLVTGKGTEAFF
J: TRBJ1-1; size: -; V: TRBV2; CDR3: CASRDKRTGRTEAFF
J: TRBJ2-3; size: -; V: TRBV9; CDR3: CASSDGSSGIDTQYF
J: TRBJ2-1; size: -; V: TRBV5-4; CDR3: CASSPGPGTGGANNEQFF
J: TRBJ1-1; size: once; V: TRBV27; CDR3: CASSVPGTPGTEAFF
J: TRBJ2-2; size: once; V: TRBV7-6; CDR3: CASSLPREAGELFF
J: TRBJ2-7; size: -; V: TRBV4-1; CDR3: CASSQAWTAYEQYF
J: TRBJ1-2; size: few; V: TRBV7-2; CDR3: CASSLEVGGYTF
J: TRBJ2-3; size: -; V: TRBV5-1; CDR3: CASSFGSPTDTQYF
J: TRBJ2-3; size: -; V: TRBV5-6; CDR3: CASSFTSTELTDTQYF
J: TRBJ2-2; size: -; V: TRBV30; CDR3: CAWSRGTILNTGELFF
J: TRBJ2-3; size: -; V: TRBV9; CDR3: CASSVTGLTDTQYF